A selection of T cell receptor beta chains follows, all from one sample in a study of cytomegalovirus exposure and HLA in healthy donors. Assay: immunoSEQ multiplex PCR; the TCRdb copy retains only in-frame clones and omits some. The sample has approximately 200,000 clones, approximately 79% seen once; the top ten hold around 4.3%. The sample comprised PBMCs. The origin of the receptors is a woman aged 30 to 39 in good health and CMV-seropositive. Each CDR3 is given without its conserved first and last residue.

V gene	J gene	CDR3 protein
TRBV9	TRBJ2-1	ASSPQTGGNYNEQF
TRBV19	TRBJ2-5	ASSGDSQETQY
TRBV2	TRBJ1-5	ASSPTGHRINQPQH
TRBV7-8	TRBJ2-7	ASSLAGQGDEQY
TRBV7-2	TRBJ1-4	ASSFRATNEKLF
TRBV5-8	TRBJ2-3	ASSSPEGADTQY
TRBV29-1	TRBJ2-1	SEGTDNEQF
TRBV7-8	TRBJ1-5	ASSLATGDWQPQH
TRBV7-2	TRBJ1-1	ASSLVQGTEAF
TRBV4-1	TRBJ1-1	ASRVTFRAEAF
TRBV5-1	TRBJ1-2	ASSHRTGGSGYT
TRBV11-3	TRBJ2-7	ASSLLGLAGAEQY
TRBV2	TRBJ2-3	ASRGRGLIDTQY
TRBV7-2	TRBJ2-1	ASSFPPSSYNEQF
TRBV6-5	TRBJ1-2	ASSPDGDYGYT
TRBV4-1	TRBJ1-5	ASSPQSGINQPQH
TRBV6-6	TRBJ2-3	ASSYTDRGADTQY
TRBV7-2	TRBJ1-4	ASSGALGVGANNEKLF
TRBV7-2	TRBJ2-7	ASSLLAGVVYEQY
TRBV6-6	TRBJ2-3	ATGLADTDTQY
TRBV5-6	TRBJ2-1	ASSSGLAGGNEQF
TRBV5-4	TRBJ2-7	ASSRRGAVEQY
TRBV7-2	TRBJ2-2	ASSLMGGSDTGELF
TRBV2	TRBJ1-1	ARGTGGRRDTEAF
TRBV5-1	TRBJ1-1	ASSSMGTGLNTEAF
TRBV4-1	TRBJ1-5	ASSQDATGYSNQPQH
TRBV9	TRBJ1-3	ASSATPGNSGNTIY